This entry describes one T cell receptor (beta chain). Its specificity is unknown. The record originates from a study of cytomegalovirus exposure and HLA in healthy donors. Study-wide findings and caveats: Information on immune exposure was restricted to one variable (CMV serostatus). Analyzed later, association rates of TCRs varied across HLA loci, with DRB1 most and HLA-C fewest. Per a later analysis, HLA-associated TCR beta chains showed more clonal expansion than other, equally common TCR beta chains.

CDR1 and CDR2 (germline): SEHNR, FQNEAQ (reference sequence). V was pared by 0 bases and J by 4 bases, with 5 bases of the junction left unmatched. The CDR3 runs to 15 residues. Primers for the PCR totalled 60 Vbeta and 13 Jbeta. The repertoire was sequenced with immunoSEQ multiplex PCR; TCRdb's copy has only in-frame clones and lacks some. Of 90,000 or so clones in the sample, about 79% were seen once. Healthy individuals who donated bone marrow served as the donors. The sequencing input was PBMCs. The TCR was taken from a female donor in good health and CMV-seronegative. This chain links TRBV7-9 with TRBJ2-7; 8 bases are a match to TRBD1. The CDR3 spells CASSLAAGGLYEQYF. The CDR3 DNA sequence: TGTGCCAGCAGCTTAGCAGCAGGGGGCTTATACGAGCAGTACTTC.